This T cell receptor beta chain stems from a study of T-cell reconstitution after alpha-beta-depleted transplantation in children. For TCRbeta, the library was prepared with unique molecular identifiers. TCRdb reprocessed the PCR reads via MiXCR and lists one record per CDR3 protein. The data hold about 610,000 distinct CDR3 sequences, with about 11% observed a single time. The ends lost 5 bases at V and 6 bases at J; junction bases unmatched: 11. The CDR3 sequence is 16 residues long. CDR1 and CDR2 from the germline V gene are SGHTA and FQGNSA. The sample here was PBMCs from the stem cell graft donor, taken from the stem cell graft. The chain employs TRBV7-2 and TRBJ2-1; the match to TRBD2 covers 9 bases. This TCR was sampled from a human donor who donated a stem cell graft to a child with acute myeloid leukemia. DNA of the CDR3: TGTGCCAGCAGCCCTCCGGCGGGAGGGGTAGGCAATGAGCAGTTCTTC. This gives the protein CASSPPAGGVGNEQFF.